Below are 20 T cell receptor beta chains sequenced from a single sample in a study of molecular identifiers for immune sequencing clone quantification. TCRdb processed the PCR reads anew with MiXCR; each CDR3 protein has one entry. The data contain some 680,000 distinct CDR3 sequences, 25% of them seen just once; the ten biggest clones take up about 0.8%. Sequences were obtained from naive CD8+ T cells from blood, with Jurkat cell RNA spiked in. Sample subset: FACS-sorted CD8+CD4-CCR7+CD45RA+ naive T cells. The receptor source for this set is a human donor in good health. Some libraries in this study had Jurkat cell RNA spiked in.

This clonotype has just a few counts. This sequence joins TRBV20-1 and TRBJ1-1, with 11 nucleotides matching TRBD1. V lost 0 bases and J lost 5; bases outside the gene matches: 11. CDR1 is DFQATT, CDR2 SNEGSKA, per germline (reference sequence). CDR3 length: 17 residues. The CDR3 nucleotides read TGCAGTGCTAGAGATAGGACAGGGGGCCCCTTGGGGACTGAAGCTTTCTTT. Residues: CSARDRTGGPLGTEAFF.

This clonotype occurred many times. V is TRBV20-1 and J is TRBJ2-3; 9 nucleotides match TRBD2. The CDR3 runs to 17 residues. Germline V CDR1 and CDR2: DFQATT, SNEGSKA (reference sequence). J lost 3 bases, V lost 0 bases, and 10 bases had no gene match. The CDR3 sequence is CSARDLDRLAETDTQYF. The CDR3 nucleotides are TGCAGTGCTAGAGATTTGGACAGACTAGCGGAGACAGATACGCAGTATTTT.

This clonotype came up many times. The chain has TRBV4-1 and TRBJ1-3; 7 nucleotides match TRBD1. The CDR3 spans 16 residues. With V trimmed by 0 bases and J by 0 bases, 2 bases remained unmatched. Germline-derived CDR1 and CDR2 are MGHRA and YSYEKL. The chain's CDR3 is CASSQEGQLSGNTIYF. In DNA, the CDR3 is TGCGCCAGCAGCCAAGAGGGACAGCTCTCTGGAAACACCATATATTTT.

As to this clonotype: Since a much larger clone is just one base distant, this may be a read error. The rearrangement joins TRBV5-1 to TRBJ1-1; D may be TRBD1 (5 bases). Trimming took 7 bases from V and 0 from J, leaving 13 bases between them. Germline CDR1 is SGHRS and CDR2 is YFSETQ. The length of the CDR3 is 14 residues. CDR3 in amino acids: CASGPDSMNTEAFF. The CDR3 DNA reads TGCGCCAGCGGCCCAGACAGTATGAACACTGAAGCTTTCTTT.

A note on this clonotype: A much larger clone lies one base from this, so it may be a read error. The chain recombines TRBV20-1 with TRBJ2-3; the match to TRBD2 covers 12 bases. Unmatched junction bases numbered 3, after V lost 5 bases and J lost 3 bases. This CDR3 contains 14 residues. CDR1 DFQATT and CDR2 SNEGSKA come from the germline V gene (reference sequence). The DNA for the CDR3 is TGCAGTGCTCGGGGACTAGCGGGTACAGATACGCAGTATTTT. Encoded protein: CSARGLAGTDTQYF.

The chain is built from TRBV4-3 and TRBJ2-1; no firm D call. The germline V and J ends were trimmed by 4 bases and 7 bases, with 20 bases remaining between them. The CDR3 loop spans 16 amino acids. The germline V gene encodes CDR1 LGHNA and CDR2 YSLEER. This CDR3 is CASSPSLGSVRNEQFF. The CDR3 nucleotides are TGCGCCAGCAGCCCCTCTTTGGGGTCCGTACGGAATGAGCAGTTCTTC.

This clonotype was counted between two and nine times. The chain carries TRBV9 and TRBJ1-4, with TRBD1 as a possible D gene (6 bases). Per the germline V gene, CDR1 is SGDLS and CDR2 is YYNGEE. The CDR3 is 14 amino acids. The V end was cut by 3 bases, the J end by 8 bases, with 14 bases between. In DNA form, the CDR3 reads TGTGCCAGCAGCGAGGGACAATTTCGGGAAAAACTGTTTTTT. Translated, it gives CASSEGQFREKLFF.

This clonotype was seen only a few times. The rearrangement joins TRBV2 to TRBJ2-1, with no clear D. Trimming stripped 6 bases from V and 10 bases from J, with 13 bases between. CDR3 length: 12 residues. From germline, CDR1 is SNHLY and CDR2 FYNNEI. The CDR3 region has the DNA TGTGCCAGCAGCGTCGCGTTCTACGAGCAGTTCTTC. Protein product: CASSVAFYEQFF.

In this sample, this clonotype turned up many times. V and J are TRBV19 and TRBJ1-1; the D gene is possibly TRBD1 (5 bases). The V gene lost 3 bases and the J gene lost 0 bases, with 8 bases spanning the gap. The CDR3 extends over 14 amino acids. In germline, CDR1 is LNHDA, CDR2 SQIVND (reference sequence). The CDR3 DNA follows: TGTGCCAGTAGTATCGGGACCTTGAACACTGAAGCTTTCTTT. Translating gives CASSIGTLNTEAFF. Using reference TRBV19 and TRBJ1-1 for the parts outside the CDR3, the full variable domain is DGGITQSPKYLFRKEGQNVTLSCEQNLNHDAMYWYRQDPGQGLRLIYYSQIVNDFQKGDIAEGYSVSREKKESFPLTVTSAQKNPTAFYLCASSIGTLNTEAFFGQGTRLTVV.

CDR3 residues: CASSLGGGLQPQHF. The CDR3 region has the DNA TGTGCCAGCAGTTTAGGTGGGGGTCTTCAGCCCCAGCATTTT. The chain joins TRBV27 to TRBJ1-5; the D gene is possibly TRBD1 (5 bases). V was shortened by 2 bases and J by 6 bases, with 11 bases between the two germline ends. CDR1 and CDR2 (germline): MNHEY, SMNVEV (reference sequence). The CDR3 runs to 14 residues.

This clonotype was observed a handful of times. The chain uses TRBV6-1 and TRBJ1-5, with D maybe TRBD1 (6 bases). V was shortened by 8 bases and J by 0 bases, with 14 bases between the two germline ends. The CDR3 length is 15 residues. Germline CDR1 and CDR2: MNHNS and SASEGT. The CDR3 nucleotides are TGTGCCAGCGAGGGGGAGGCTTATAGCAATCAGCCCCAGCATTTT. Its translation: CASEGEAYSNQPQHF.

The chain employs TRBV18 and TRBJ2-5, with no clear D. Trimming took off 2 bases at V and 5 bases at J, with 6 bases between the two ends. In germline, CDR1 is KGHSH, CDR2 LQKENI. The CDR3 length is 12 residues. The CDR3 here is CASSPASETQYF. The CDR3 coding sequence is TGTGCCAGCTCACCAGCGAGCGAGACCCAGTACTTC.

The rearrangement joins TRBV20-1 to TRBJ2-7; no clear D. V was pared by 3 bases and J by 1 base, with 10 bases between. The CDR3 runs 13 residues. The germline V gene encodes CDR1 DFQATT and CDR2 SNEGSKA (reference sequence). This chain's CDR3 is CSASEAGSYEQYF. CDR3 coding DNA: TGCAGTGCTAGTGAGGCAGGATCCTACGAGCAGTACTTC.

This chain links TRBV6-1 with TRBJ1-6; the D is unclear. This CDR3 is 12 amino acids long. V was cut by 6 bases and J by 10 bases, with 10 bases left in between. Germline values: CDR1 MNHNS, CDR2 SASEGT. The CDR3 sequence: CASRDGSSPLHF. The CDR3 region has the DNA TGTGCCAGCAGGGACGGGTCCTCACCCCTCCACTTT.

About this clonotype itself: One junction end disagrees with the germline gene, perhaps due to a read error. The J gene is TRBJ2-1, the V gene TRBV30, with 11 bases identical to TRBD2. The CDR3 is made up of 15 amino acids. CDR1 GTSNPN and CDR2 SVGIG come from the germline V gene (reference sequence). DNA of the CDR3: TGTGCCTGGAGTGCTGGACTAGCGGGCTACAATGTGCAGTTCTTC. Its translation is CAWSAGLAGYNVQFF.

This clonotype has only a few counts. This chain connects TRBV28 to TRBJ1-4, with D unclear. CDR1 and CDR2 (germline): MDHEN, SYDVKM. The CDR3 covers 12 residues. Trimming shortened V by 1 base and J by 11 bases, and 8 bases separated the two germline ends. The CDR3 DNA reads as TGTGCCAGCAGTTTATTTGGAGACAAACTGTTTTTT. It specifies CASSLFGDKLFF.

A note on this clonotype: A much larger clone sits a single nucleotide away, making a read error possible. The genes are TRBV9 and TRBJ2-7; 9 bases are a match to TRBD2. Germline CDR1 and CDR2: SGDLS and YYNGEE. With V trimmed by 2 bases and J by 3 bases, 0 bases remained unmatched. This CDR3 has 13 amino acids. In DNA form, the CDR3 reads TGTGCCAGCAGCGTGACTAGCGGCTACGAGCAGTACTTC. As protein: CASSVTSGYEQYF. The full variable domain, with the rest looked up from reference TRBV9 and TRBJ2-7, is DSGVTQTPKHLITATGQRVTLRCSPRSGDLSVYWYQQSLDQGLQFLIQYYNGEERAKGNILERFSAQQFPDLHSELNLSSLELGDSALYFCASSVTSGYEQYFGPGTRLTVT.

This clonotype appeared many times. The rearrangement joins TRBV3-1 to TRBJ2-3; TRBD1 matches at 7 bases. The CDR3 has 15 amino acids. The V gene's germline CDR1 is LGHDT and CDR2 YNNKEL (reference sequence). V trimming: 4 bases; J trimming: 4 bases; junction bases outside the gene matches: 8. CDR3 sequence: CASSPIYGTADTQYF. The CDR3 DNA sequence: TGTGCCAGCAGCCCTATATATGGGACAGCAGATACGCAGTATTTT.

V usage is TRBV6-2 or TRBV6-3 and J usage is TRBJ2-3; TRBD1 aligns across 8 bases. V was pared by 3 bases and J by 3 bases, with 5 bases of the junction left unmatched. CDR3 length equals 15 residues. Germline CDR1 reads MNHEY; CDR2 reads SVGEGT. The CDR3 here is CASSYYQGATDTQYF. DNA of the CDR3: TGTGCCAGCAGTTATTATCAGGGGGCAACAGATACGCAGTATTTT.

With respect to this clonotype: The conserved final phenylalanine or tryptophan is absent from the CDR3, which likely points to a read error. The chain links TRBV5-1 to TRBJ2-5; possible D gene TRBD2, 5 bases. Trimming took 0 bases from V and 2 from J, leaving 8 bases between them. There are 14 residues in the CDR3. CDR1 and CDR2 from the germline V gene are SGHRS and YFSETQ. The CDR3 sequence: CASSLGPGQETQYS. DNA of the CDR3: TGCGCCAGCAGCTTGGGGCCGGGACAAGAGACCCAGTACTCC.